These 19 T cell receptor beta chains were all obtained from the same sample, sequenced in a study of blood T cell repertoires in COVID-19. The protocol was immunoSEQ multiplex PCR, while the TCRdb copy is restricted to in-frame clones and leaves out a portion. The sample has 250,000 to 300,000 clones; around 90% are singletons. The source material was PBMCs or T cells enriched from blood (not recorded which). These receptors all come from a woman in her thirties or forties with acute COVID-19.

The chain uses TRBV7-2 and TRBJ1-6; D possibly corresponds to TRBD1 (5 bases). V was cut by 2 bases and J by 10 bases, with 9 bases left in between. From germline, CDR1 is SGHTA and CDR2 FQGNSA. The CDR3 runs to 13 residues. The CDR3 region is CASSLQGGSPLHF. The CDR3 bases are TGTGCCAGCAGCTTACAGGGTGGCTCACCCCTCCACTTT.

V is TRBV18 and J is TRBJ1-6; tentative D call: TRBD1 (6 bases). The CDR3 has 14 residues. With 3 bases removed from V and 5 bases from J, the gap between germline ends came to 8 bases. Germline CDR1 is KGHSH and CDR2 is LQKENI. The CDR3 loop is CASSPHRDNSPLHF. The CDR3 DNA reads TGTGCCAGCTCACCCCACAGGGATAATTCACCCCTCCACTTT.

This chain's CDR3 is CASSFGLAGQETQYF. The CDR3 coding sequence is TGTGCCAGCAGCTTCGGACTAGCGGGACAAGAGACCCAGTACTTC. The J gene is TRBJ2-5, the V gene TRBV11-1, with TRBD2 matching 12 bases. Germline V gene lookup returns CDR1 SGHAT and CDR2 FQDESV (reference sequence). The J segment lost 2 bases and the V segment lost 3 bases, leaving 1 base of the junction unmatched. The CDR3 runs 15 residues.

CDR3 sequence reads: CASHPGRGSGNTIYF. The CDR3 DNA reads as TGTGCCAGCCACCCCGGCAGGGGCTCTGGAAACACCATATATTTT. This chain connects TRBV7-2 to TRBJ1-3; possibly TRBD1 for D (6 bases). The CDR3 has 15 residues. Looked up from germline, CDR1 is SGHTA and CDR2 is FQGNSA. The ends were cut back, 8 bases at V and 0 bases at J, with 14 bases in the middle.

This clone was observed a handful of times. The chain carries TRBV7-3 and TRBJ1-5; D possibly corresponds to TRBD1 (5 bases). Germline assignment: CDR1 SGHTA and CDR2 FQGTGA. Trimming left V 2 bases short and J 3 bases short, with 14 bases between. The CDR3 is 16 residues long. The DNA of the CDR3 is TGTGCCAGCAGCTTACTTGGGCAGGGCTACAATCAGCCCCAGCATTTT. This gives the protein CASSLLGQGYNQPQHF.

The V call is TRBV28, the J call TRBJ2-5, with unresolved D. CDR1 and CDR2 from the germline V gene are MDHEN and SYDVKM. The V end was cut by 6 bases, the J end by 2 bases, with 13 bases between. The CDR3 sequence is 14 residues long. CDR3 residues: CASSRDRVQETQYF. In DNA, the CDR3 is TGTGCCAGCAGCCGAGACCGGGTACAAGAGACCCAGTACTTC. The whole variable domain, filled in from reference TRBV28 and TRBJ2-5, reads DVKVTQSSRYLVKRTGEKVFLECVQDMDHENMFWYRQDPGLGLRLIYFSYDVKMKEKGDIPEGYSVSREKKERFSLILESASTNQTSMYLCASSRDRVQETQYFGPGTRLLVL.

The V call is TRBV24-1, the J call TRBJ2-1; tentatively, D is TRBD1 (5 bases). V lost 4 bases and J 0 bases, leaving 15 bases between the germline ends. Germline-derived CDR1 and CDR2 are KGHDR and SFDVKD. CDR3 length: 17 amino acids. The CDR3 loop reads CATSDPAGSRSYNEQFF. CDR3 sequence (DNA): TGTGCCACCAGTGACCCGGCAGGGTCCCGCTCCTACAATGAGCAGTTCTTC.

The CDR3 nucleotides are TGTGCCAGCAGTGCATCCGGGACAGGGGAAAGGGGCAATCAGCCCCAGCATTTT. It specifies CASSASGTGERGNQPQHF. V usage is TRBV27 and J usage is TRBJ1-5, with 10 bases aligning to TRBD1. The germline gives CDR1 MNHEY, CDR2 SMNVEV (reference sequence). V dropped 5 bases and J dropped 2; count of bases not matched to a gene: 12. The CDR3 extends over 18 amino acids.

The V gene is TRBV28, the J gene TRBJ2-7; 7 nucleotides agree with TRBD2. The V and J ends lost 6 bases and 2 bases, in that order; junction bases with no gene match: 7. Per the germline V gene, CDR1 is MDHEN and CDR2 is SYDVKM. The length of the CDR3 is 14 residues. CDR3 in amino acids: CASRGGTVPYEQYF. CDR3 bases: TGTGCCAGCAGGGGGGGGACGGTACCCTACGAGCAGTACTTC.

The rearrangement joins TRBV7-9 to TRBJ2-1, with TRBD2 matching over 8 bases. This CDR3 is built from 17 residues. Trimming at V came to 6 bases and at J to 10 bases, leaving 20 bases not matched to a gene. In germline, CDR1 is SEHNR, CDR2 FQNEAQ (reference sequence). CDR3 bases: TGTGCCAGCAGGGATATAAGCGGGAGCGCCGGGGGGATGGAGCAGTTCTTC. Translated: CASRDISGSAGGMEQFF. Looking up the rest from reference TRBV7-9 and TRBJ2-1 gives the full variable domain: DTGVSQNPRHKITKRGQNVTFRCDPISEHNRLYWYRQTLGQGPEFLTYFQNEAQLEKSRLLSDRFSAERPKGSFSTLEIQRTEQGDSAMYLCASRDISGSAGGMEQFFGPGTRLTVL.

This clone was seen a single time. V usage is TRBV5-5 and J usage is TRBJ1-5; D unresolved. Trimming pared 4 bases from V and 5 bases from J, leaving 7 bases between. Germline assignment: CDR1 SGHKS and CDR2 YYEKEE (reference sequence). The CDR3 sequence is 12 residues long. This CDR3 reads CASSTRDQPQHF. CDR3 DNA sequence: TGTGCCAGCAGCACCCGGGATCAGCCCCAGCATTTT.

This chain links TRBV12-5 with TRBJ2-1, with TRBD2 matching 9 bases. Germline V lookup: CDR1 LGHNT, CDR2 FRNRAP. With V trimmed by 3 bases and J by 10 bases, 7 bases remained unmatched. This CDR3 region has 14 residues. CDR3 bases: TGTGCTAGTGGTTTAGCGGGGGGTAGAGGGGAGCAGTTCTTC. Translated: CASGLAGGRGEQFF.

This CDR3 reads CASSLGAGPATYEQYF. The CDR3 nucleotides are TGTGCCAGCAGCTTAGGGGCGGGCCCAGCCACCTACGAGCAGTACTTC. The chain carries TRBV7-9 and TRBJ2-7; TRBD2 is a possible D gene (5 bases). CDR1 SEHNR and CDR2 FQNEAQ come from the germline V gene (reference sequence). Trimming took off 1 base at V and 2 bases at J, with 15 bases between the two ends. CDR3 length: 16 amino acids.

CDR3 protein: CASSPRDSFTEQFF. The CDR3 nucleotides are TGTGCCAGTAGTCCCCGGGACAGTTTCACTGAGCAGTTCTTC. This sequence joins TRBV19 and TRBJ2-1; TRBD1 aligns across 7 bases. This CDR3 spans 14 amino acids. From germline, CDR1 is LNHDA and CDR2 SQIVND (reference sequence). V shed 5 bases, J shed 9 bases, and the junction held 10 bases outside the gene matches.

The chain joins TRBV7-2 to TRBJ2-1, with 7 bases identical to TRBD2. Germline V lookup: CDR1 SGHTA, CDR2 FQGNSA. V lost 5 bases to trimming and J lost 6 bases; unmatched junction nucleotides: 13. This CDR3 contains 16 residues. The CDR3 DNA is TGTGCCAGCAGCAACCGGGGGAGGAGCGGGACCAATGAGCAGTTCTTC. This sequence encodes CASSNRGRSGTNEQFF.

CDR3 in amino acids: CASSKTGTGRGEQFF. Here the CDR3 DNA reads TGTGCCAGCAGCAAAACCGGGACAGGGAGAGGCGAGCAGTTCTTC. The chain is built from TRBV7-8 and TRBJ2-1; 9 nucleotides align to TRBD1. V lost 5 bases, J lost 10 bases, and 12 bases stayed unmatched. Germline CDR1 reads SGHVS; CDR2 reads FQNEAQ. This CDR3 is built from 15 residues.

The genes are TRBV6-5 and TRBJ2-2, with 8 positions matching TRBD1. The ends lost 7 bases at V and 5 bases at J; junction bases unmatched: 6. Per germline, CDR1 MNHEY and CDR2 SVGAGI. The CDR3 is 14 residues long. CDR3 sequence (DNA): TGTGCCAGCATAACAGGGGGTATTACCGGGGAGCTGTTTTTT. Its protein product is CASITGGITGELFF.

As concerns this clone: A much larger clone differs from this one at a single base, so this may be a read error. The chain joins TRBV7-2 to TRBJ1-1; the D gene is possibly TRBD1 (5 bases). Germline lookup yields CDR1 SGHTA and CDR2 FQGNSA. This CDR3 comprises 13 residues. V lost 6 bases to trimming and J lost 0 bases, with 8 bases between them. CDR3 in amino acids: CASSSTVNTEAFF. The CDR3 nucleotides read TGTGCCAGCAGTTCGACAGTGAACACTGAAGCTTTCTTT.

This sequence joins TRBV30 and TRBJ1-2; D possibly corresponds to TRBD1 (5 bases). V lost 1 base to trimming and J lost 1 base, with 7 bases between them. Germline values: CDR1 GTSNPN, CDR2 SVGIG (reference sequence). This CDR3 region has 13 residues. The CDR3 DNA reads TGTGCCTGGAGTGCCGACAGTAACTATGGCTACACCTTC. This sequence encodes CAWSADSNYGYTF.